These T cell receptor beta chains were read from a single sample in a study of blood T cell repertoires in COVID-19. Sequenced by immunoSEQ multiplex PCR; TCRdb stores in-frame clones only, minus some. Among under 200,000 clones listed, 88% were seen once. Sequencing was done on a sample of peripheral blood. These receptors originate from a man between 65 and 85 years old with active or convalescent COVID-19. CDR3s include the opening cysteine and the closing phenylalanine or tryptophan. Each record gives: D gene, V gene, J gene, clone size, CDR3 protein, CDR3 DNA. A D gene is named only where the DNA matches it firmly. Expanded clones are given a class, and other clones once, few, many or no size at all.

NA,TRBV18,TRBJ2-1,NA,CASSLEEVSYNEQFF,TGTGCCAGCTCACTGGAGGAGGTCTCCTACAATGAGCAGTTCTTC
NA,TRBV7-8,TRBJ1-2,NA,CASSSGGGMGYGYTF,TGTGCCAGCAGCTCCGGGGGGGGCATGGGCTATGGCTACACCTTC
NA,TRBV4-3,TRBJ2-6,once,CASSRDTSGANVLTF,TGCGCCAGCAGCCGGGACACCTCTGGGGCCAACGTCCTGACTTTC
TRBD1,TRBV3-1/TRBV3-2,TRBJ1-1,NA,CASKTGAEAFF,TGTGCCAGCAAAACAGGGGCTGAAGCTTTCTTT
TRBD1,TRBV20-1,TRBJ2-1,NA,CSASIGQGGNEQFF,TGCAGTGCTAGTATAGGACAGGGGGGAAATGAGCAGTTCTTC
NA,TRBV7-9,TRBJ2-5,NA,CATSTGIYQETQYF,TGTGCCACCTCAACAGGGATCTACCAAGAGACCCAGTACTTC
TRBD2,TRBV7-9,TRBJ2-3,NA,CASSPLGEGRSDTQYF,TGTGCCAGCAGTCCCCTAGGGGAGGGCCGCTCAGATACGCAGTATTTT
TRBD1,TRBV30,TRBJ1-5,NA,CAWSADRGDQPQHF,TGTGCCTGGAGTGCGGACAGGGGGGATCAGCCCCAGCATTTT
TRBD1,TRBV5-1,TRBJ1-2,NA,CASSLSSGTGPYGYTF,TGCGCCAGCAGCTTGTCATCCGGGACAGGGCCCTATGGCTACACCTTC
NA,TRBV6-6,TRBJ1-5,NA,CASSDPGQPQHF,TGTGCCAGCAGTGACCCGGGGCAGCCCCAGCATTTT
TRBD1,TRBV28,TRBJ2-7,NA,CATRRQGATYEQYF,TGTGCCACCAGACGACAGGGGGCTACCTACGAGCAGTACTTC
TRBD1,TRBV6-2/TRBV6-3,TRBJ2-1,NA,CASSTGGARGEQFF,TGTGCCAGCAGCACAGGGGGCGCAAGGGGTGAGCAGTTCTTC
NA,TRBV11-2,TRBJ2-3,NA,CASSTGAGFTDTQYF,TGTGCCAGCAGCACTGGAGCAGGGTTCACAGATACGCAGTATTTT
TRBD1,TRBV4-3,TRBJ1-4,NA,CASSNGQGGKLFF,TGCGCCAGCAGCAACGGACAGGGTGGAAAACTGTTTTTT
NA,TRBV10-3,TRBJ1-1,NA,CAISESGGYAFF,TGTGCCATCAGTGAGTCGGGGGGGTACGCTTTCTTT
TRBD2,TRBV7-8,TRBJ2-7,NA,CASSLGRGDLYF,TGTGCCAGCAGCTTGGGACGGGGGGATTTATACTTC
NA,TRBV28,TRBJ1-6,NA,CASSLVSGPNNSPLHF,TGTGCCAGCAGTTTAGTAAGCGGCCCGAATAATTCACCCCTCCACTTT
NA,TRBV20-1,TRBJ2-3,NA,CSASETLSTDTQYF,TGCAGTGCTAGTGAGACTCTGAGCACAGATACGCAGTATTTT
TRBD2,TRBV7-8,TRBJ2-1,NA,CASSLDRLAGKNEQFF,TGTGCCAGCAGCTTAGATCGACTAGCGGGAAAGAATGAGCAGTTCTTC
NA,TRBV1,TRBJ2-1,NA,CTSSQDNRADEQFF,TGCACCAGCAGCCAAGATAACAGGGCCGATGAGCAGTTCTTC
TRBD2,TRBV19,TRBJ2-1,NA,CASSMGLAGGFASYNEQFF,TGTGCCAGTAGTATGGGACTAGCGGGGGGGTTCGCCTCCTACAATGAGCAGTTCTTC
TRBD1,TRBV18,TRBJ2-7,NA,CASSPGTDYEQYF,TGTGCCAGCTCACCAGGGACAGACTACGAGCAGTACTTC
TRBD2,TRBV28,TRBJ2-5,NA,CASKGLASETQYF,TGTGCCAGCAAAGGACTAGCGTCGGAGACCCAGTACTTC
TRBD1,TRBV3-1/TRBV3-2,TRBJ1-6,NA,CASSRTGGNSPLHF,TGTGCCAGCAGCCGGACAGGGGGTAATTCACCCCTCCACTTT
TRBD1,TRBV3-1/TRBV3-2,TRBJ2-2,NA,CASSPGQGLGSGELFF,TGTGCCAGCAGTCCGGGACAGGGATTAGGTTCCGGGGAGCTGTTTTTT
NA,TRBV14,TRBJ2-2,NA,CASRLSGAPNTGELFF,TGTGCCAGCAGACTTAGCGGAGCCCCTAACACCGGGGAGCTGTTTTTT
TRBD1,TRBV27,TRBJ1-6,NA,CASSLLTGGNSPLHF,TGTGCCAGCAGTTTACTTACAGGGGGAAATTCACCCCTCCACTTT
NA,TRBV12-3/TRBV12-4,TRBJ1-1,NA,CASSFYPGEAFF,TGTGCCAGCAGTTTTTATCCAGGAGAAGCTTTCTTT
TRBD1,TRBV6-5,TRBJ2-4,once,CASSYLRQGTDIQYF,TGTGCCAGCAGTTACCTCCGACAGGGGACAGACATTCAGTACTTC
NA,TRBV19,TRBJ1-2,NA,CASSRTGTNGYTF,TGTGCCAGTAGTCGTACAGGGACTAATGGCTACACCTTC
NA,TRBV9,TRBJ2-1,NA,CASSVEQNNEQFF,TGTGCCAGCAGCGTAGAACAGAACAATGAGCAGTTCTTC
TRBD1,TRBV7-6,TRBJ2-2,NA,CASSLVARGTGELFF,TGTGCCAGCAGCTTAGTTGCCAGGGGGACCGGGGAGCTGTTTTTT
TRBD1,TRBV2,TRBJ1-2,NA,CASSGQGSYGYTF,TGTGCCAGCAGCGGACAGGGGTCCTATGGCTACACCTTC
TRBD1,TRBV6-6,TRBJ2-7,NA,CASSLTGGGPYEQYF,TGTGCCAGCAGCCTTACAGGGGGCGGCCCCTACGAGCAGTACTTC
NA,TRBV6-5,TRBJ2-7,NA,CASSIDSRDYEQYF,TGTGCCAGCAGCATAGACAGTCGTGACTACGAGCAGTACTTC
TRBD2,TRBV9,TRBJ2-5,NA,CASSVAAGGEETQYF,TGTGCCAGCAGCGTAGCAGCGGGGGGAGAAGAGACCCAGTACTTC
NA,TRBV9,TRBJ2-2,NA,CASSVAVLTGELFF,TGTGCCAGCAGCGTAGCAGTTCTCACCGGGGAGCTGTTTTTT
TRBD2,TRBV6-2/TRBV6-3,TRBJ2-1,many,CASSPGGPGGEQFF,TGTGCCAGCAGTCCCGGGGGGCCGGGGGGGGAGCAGTTCTTC
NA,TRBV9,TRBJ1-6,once,CASSVGGSYNSPLHF,TGTGCCAGCAGCGTAGGAGGTTCCTATAATTCACCCCTCCACTTT
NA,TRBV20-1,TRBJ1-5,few,CSASSGEADYSNQPQHF,TGCAGTGCTAGTTCCGGCGAGGCAGATTATAGCAATCAGCCCCAGCATTTT
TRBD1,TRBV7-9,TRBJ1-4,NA,CASSLEQGNEKLFF,TGTGCCAGCAGCTTAGAACAGGGGAATGAAAAACTGTTTTTT
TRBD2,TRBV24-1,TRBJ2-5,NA,CATRGLAEETQYF,TGTGCCACCAGAGGACTAGCGGAAGAGACCCAGTACTTC
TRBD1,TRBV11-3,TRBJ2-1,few,CASSRDRGVDEQFF,TGTGCCAGCAGCCGGGACAGGGGTGTGGATGAGCAGTTCTTC
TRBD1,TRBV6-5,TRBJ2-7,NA,CASTTGTVRYEQYF,TGTGCCAGCACAACCGGGACAGTTCGGTACGAGCAGTACTTC
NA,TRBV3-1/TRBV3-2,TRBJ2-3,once,CASSQAGSTDTQYF,TGTGCCAGCAGCCAAGCCGGGAGCACAGATACGCAGTATTTT
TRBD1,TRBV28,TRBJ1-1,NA,CASSSLTGAALVAFF,TGTGCCAGCAGTTCACTCACAGGGGCCGCGTTAGTGGCTTTCTTT
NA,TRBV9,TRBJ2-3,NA,CASSTFGGYTDTQYF,TGTGCCAGCAGCACTTTTGGAGGTTACACAGATACGCAGTATTTT
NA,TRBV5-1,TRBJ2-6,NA,CASSLVQGPSSGANVLTF,TGCGCCAGCAGCTTGGTTCAGGGGCCGAGCTCTGGGGCCAACGTCCTGACTTTC
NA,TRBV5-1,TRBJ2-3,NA,CASSSRGAGTDTQYF,TGCGCCAGCAGTTCACGGGGGGCGGGCACAGATACGCAGTATTTT
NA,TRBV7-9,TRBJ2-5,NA,CASSLARVETQYF,TGTGCCAGCAGCTTAGCGCGCGTAGAGACCCAGTACTTC
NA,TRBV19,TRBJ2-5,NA,CASSTPGLETQYF,TGTGCCAGTAGTACTCCAGGGTTGGAGACCCAGTACTTC
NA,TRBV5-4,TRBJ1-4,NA,CASSPAGGPNEKLFF,TGTGCCAGCAGCCCTGCGGGGGGTCCTAATGAAAAACTGTTTTTT
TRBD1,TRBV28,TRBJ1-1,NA,CASRPLQGLMNTEAFF,TGTGCCAGCAGGCCTTTACAGGGGCTCATGAACACTGAAGCTTTCTTT
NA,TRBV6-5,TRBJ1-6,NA,CASSSGGELNSPLHF,TGTGCCAGCAGCAGCGGGGGGGAACTTAATTCACCCCTCCACTTT
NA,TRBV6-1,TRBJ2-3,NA,CASSERGDTQYF,TGTGCCAGCAGTGAAAGGGGGGATACGCAGTATTTT
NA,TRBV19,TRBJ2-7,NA,CASASGSYEQYF,TGTGCCAGTGCCAGCGGTTCCTACGAGCAGTACTTC
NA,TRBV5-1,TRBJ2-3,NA,CASQAVSTDTQYF,TGCGCCAGCCAAGCGGTTAGCACAGATACGCAGTATTTT
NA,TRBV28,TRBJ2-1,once,CASSLGGLGSYNEQFF,TGTGCCAGCAGTTTGGGTGGGCTCGGCTCCTACAATGAGCAGTTCTTC
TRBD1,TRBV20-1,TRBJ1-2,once,CSASRTGRLSANYGYTF,TGCAGTGCTAGTAGGACAGGGAGGCTTTCGGCTAACTATGGCTACACCTTC
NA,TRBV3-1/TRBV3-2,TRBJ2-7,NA,CASSFRYYEQYF,TGTGCCAGCAGCTTTCGGTACTACGAGCAGTACTTC